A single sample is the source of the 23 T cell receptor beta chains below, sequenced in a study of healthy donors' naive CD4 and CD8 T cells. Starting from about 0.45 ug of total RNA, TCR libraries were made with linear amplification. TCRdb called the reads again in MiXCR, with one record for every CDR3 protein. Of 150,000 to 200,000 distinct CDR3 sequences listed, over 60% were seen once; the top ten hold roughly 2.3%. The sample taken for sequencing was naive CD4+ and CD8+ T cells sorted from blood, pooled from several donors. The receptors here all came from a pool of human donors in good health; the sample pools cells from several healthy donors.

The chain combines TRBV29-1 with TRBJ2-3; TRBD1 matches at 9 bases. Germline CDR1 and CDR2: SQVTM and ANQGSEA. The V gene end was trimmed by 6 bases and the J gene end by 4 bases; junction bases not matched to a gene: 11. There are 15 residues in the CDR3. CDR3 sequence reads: CSVERGTGYADTQYF. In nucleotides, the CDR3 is TGCAGCGTGGAAAGGGGGACAGGGTACGCAGATACGCAGTATTTT.

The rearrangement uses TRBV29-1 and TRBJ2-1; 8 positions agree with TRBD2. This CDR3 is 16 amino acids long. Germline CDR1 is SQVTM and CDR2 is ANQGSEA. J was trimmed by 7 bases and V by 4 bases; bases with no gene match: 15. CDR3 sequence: CSVALGLAEVGNEQFF. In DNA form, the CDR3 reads TGCAGCGTTGCCTTAGGACTAGCAGAGGTGGGGAATGAGCAGTTCTTC.

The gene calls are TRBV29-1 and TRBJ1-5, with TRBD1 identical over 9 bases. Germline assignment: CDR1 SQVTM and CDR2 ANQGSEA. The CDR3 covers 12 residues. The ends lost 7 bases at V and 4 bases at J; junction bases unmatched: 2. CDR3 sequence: CSGGTGNQPQHF. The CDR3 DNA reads TGCAGCGGAGGGACAGGGAATCAGCCCCAGCATTTT.

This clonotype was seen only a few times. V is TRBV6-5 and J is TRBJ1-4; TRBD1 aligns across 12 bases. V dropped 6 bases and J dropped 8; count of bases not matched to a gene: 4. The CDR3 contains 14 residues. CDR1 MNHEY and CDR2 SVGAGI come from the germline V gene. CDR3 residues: CASRGDRGQEKLFF. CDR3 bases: TGTGCCAGCAGGGGGGACAGGGGGCAGGAAAAACTGTTTTTT.

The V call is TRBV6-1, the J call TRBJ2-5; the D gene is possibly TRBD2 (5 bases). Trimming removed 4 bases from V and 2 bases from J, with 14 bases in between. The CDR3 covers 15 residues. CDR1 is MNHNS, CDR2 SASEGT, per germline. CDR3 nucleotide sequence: TGTGCCAGCAGTGTCTTGCCCCGGGGACAAGAGACCCAGTACTTC. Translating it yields CASSVLPRGQETQYF.

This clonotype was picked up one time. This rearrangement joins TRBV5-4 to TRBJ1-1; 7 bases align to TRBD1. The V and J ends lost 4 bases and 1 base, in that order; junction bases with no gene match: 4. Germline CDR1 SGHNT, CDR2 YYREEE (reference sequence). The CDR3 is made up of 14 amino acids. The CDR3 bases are TGTGCCAGCAGCAGGAACAGGGGGAACACTGAAGCTTTCTTT. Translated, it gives CASSRNRGNTEAFF.

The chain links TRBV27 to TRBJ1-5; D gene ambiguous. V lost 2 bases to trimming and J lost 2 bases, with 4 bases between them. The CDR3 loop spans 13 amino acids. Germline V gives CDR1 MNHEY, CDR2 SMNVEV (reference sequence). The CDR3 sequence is CASSLKGNQPQHF. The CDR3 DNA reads TGTGCCAGCAGTTTAAAAGGCAATCAGCCCCAGCATTTT.

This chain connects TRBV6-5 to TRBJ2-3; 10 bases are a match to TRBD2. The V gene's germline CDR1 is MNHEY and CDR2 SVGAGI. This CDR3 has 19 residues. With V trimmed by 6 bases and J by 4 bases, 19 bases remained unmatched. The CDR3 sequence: CASRPQGARAGGRADTQYF. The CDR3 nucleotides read TGTGCCAGCAGGCCGCAGGGGGCGAGAGCGGGGGGGCGGGCAGATACGCAGTATTTT.

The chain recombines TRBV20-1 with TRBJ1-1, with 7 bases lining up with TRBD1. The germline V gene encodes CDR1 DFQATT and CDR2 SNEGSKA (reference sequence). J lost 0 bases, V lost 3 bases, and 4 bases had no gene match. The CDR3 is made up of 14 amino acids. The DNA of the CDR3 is TGCAGTGCTAGGTGGACAGGCTTGAACACTGAAGCTTTCTTT. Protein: CSARWTGLNTEAFF.

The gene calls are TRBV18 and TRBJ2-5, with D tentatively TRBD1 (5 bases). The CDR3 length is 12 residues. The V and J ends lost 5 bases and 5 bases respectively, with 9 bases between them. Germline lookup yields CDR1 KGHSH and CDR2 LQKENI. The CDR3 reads CASSDSSETQYF. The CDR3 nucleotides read TGTGCCAGCTCAGACAGTTCGGAGACCCAGTACTTC.

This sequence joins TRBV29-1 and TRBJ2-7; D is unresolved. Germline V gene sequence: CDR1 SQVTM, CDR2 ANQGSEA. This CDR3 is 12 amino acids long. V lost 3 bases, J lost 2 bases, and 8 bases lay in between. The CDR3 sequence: CSVEVRPYEQYF. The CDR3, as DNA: TGCAGCGTTGAGGTCCGCCCCTACGAGCAGTACTTC.

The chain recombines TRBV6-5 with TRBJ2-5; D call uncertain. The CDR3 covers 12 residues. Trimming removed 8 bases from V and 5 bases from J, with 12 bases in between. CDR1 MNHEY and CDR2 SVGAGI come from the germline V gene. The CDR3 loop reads CASSRTGETQYF. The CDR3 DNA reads TGTGCCAGCTCTAGGACCGGTGAGACCCAGTACTTC.

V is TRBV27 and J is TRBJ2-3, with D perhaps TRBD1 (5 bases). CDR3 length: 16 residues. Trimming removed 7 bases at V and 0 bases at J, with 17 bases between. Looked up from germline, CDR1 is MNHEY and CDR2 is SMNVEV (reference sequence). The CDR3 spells CASKARVGASTDTQYF. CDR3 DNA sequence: TGTGCCAGCAAGGCCAGGGTAGGGGCTAGCACAGATACGCAGTATTTT.

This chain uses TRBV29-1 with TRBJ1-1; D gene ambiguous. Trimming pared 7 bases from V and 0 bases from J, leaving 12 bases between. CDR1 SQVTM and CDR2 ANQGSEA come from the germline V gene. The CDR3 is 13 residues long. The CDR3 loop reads CSAEGGMNTEAFF. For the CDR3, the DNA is TGCAGCGCCGAGGGCGGAATGAACACTGAAGCTTTCTTT.

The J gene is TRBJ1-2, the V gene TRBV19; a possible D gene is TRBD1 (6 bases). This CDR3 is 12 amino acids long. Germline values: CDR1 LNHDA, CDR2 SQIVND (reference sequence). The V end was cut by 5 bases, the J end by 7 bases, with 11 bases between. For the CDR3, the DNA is TGTGCCAGTAGTCTGAACAGGGTTGGCTACACCTTC. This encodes CASSLNRVGYTF.

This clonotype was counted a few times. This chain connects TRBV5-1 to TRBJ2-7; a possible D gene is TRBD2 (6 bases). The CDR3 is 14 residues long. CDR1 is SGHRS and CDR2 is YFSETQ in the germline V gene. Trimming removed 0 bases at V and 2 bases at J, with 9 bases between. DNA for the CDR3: TGCGCCAGCAGCTTGGCCGCGGGAACCTACGAGCAGTACTTC. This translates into CASSLAAGTYEQYF.

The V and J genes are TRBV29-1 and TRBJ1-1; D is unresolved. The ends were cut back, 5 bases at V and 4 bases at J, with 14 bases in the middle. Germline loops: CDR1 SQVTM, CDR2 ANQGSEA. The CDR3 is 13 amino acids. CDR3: CSVTYRVGTEAFF. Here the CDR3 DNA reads TGCAGCGTTACCTATCGGGTGGGCACTGAAGCTTTCTTT. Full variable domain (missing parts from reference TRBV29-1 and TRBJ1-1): SAVISQKPSRDICQRGTSLTIQCQVDSQVTMMFWYRQQPGQSLTLIATANQGSEATYESGFVIDKFPISRPNLTFSTLTVSNMSPEDSSIYLCSVTYRVGTEAFFGQGTRLTVV.

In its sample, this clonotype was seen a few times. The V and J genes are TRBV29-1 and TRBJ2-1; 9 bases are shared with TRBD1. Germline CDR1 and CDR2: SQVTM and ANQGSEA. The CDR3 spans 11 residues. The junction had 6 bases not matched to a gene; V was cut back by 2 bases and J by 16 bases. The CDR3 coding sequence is TGCAGCGTTGAACGACAGGGGGTGCTCTTCTTC. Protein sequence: CSVERQGVLFF.

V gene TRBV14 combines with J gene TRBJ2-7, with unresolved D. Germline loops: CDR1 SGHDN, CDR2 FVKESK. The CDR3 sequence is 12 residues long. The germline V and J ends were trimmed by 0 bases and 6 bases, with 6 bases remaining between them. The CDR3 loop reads CASSQESAEQYF. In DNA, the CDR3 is TGTGCCAGCAGCCAAGAGTCAGCCGAGCAGTACTTC. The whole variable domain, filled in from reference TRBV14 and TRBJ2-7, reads EAGVTQFPSHSVIEKGQTVTLRCDPISGHDNLYWYRRVMGKEIKFLLHFVKESKQDESGMPNNRFLAERTGGTYSTLKVQPAELEDSGVYFCASSQESAEQYFGPGTRLTVT.

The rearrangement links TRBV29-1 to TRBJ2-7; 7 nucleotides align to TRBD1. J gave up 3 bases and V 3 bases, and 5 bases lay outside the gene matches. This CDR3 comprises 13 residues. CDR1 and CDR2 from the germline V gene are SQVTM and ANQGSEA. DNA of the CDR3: TGCAGCGTTGATGGAGACAGGGACTACGAGCAGTACTTC. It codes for CSVDGDRDYEQYF.

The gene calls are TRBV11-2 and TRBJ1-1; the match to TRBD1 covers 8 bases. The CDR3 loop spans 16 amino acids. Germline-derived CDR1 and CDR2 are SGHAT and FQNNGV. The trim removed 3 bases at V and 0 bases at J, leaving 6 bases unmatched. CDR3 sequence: CASSLDRETMNTEAFF. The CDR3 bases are TGTGCCAGCAGCTTGGACAGGGAGACTATGAACACTGAAGCTTTCTTT.

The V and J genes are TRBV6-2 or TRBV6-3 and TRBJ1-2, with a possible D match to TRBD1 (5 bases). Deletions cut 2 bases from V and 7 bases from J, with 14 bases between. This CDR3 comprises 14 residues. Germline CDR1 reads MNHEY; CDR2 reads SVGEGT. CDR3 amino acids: CASSYALRRGGYTF. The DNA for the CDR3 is TGTGCCAGCAGTTACGCCCTCAGAAGGGGTGGCTACACCTTC.

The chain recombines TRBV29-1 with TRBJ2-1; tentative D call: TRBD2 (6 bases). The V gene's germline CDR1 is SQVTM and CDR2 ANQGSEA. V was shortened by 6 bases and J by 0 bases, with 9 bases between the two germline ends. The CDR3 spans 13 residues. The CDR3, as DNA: TGCAGCGTCCGGGAGAGCTCCTACAATGAGCAGTTCTTC. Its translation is CSVRESSYNEQFF.